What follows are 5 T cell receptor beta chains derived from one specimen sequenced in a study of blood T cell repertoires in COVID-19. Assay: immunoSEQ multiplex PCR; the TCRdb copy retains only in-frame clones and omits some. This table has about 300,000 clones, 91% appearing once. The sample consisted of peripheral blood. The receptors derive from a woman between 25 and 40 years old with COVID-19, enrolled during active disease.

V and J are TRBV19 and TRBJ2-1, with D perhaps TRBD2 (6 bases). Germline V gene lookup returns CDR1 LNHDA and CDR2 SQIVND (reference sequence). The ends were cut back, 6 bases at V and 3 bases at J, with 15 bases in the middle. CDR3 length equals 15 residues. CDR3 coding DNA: TGTGCCAGTAGAGGCGGGGCGGGCTTCTACAATGAGCAGTTCTTC. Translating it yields CASRGGAGFYNEQFF.

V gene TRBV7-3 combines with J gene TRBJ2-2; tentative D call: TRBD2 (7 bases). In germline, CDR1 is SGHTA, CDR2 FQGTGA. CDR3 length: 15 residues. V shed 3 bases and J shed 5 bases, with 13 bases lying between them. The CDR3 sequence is CASSFRGGYTGELFF. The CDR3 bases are TGTGCCAGCAGCTTCAGGGGAGGGTATACCGGGGAGCTGTTTTTT.

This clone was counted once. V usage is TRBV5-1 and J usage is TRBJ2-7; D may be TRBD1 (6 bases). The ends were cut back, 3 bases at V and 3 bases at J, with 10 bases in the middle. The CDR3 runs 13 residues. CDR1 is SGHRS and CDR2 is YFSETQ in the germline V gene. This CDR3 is CASSSGTSYEQYF. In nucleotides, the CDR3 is TGCGCCAGCAGCTCAGGGACAAGCTACGAGCAGTACTTC.

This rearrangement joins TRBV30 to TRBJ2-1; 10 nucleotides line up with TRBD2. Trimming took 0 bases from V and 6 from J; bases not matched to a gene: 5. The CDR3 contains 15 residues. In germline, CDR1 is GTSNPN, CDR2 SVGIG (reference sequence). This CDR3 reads CAWSVGLAGANEQFF. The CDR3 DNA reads TGTGCCTGGAGTGTAGGGCTAGCGGGAGCCAATGAGCAGTTCTTC.

CDR3 in amino acids: CAWGLVVHEQYF. CDR3 coding DNA: TGTGCCTGGGGTCTAGTGGTCCACGAGCAGTACTTC. The chain couples TRBV30 to TRBJ2-7, with unresolved D. The CDR3 spans 12 residues. Germline V CDR1 and CDR2: GTSNPN, SVGIG (reference sequence). Between the trimmed V and J ends, which lost 5 bases and 5 bases, there was a span of 13 bases.